The entry that follows covers one T cell receptor (beta chain) sequence. Its antigen is unknown. The data stem from a study of chemoradiotherapy in HPV16-positive cancers. Study-wide findings and caveats: For HPV16-positive patients, expanding HPV-responsive T cells associated with longer recurrence-free survival.

Germline V gene sequence: CDR1 SGHRS, CDR2 YFSETQ. The ends were cut back, 4 bases at V and 0 bases at J, with 13 bases in the middle. The CDR3 consists of 16 residues. Generated by immunoSEQ multiplex PCR, the TCRdb table keeps only in-frame clones and is missing some. This sample has about 16,000 clones, with 79% found just once. The chain couples TRBV5-1 to TRBJ1-4, with D hard to call. Collection of the sample occurred from a patient who underwent chemoradiotherapy. The sequence came from a human donor with HPV-associated anogenital cancer. The CDR3 region is CASSSFNAATNEKLFF. For the CDR3, the DNA is TGCGCCAGCAGCAGCTTCAACGCTGCAACTAATGAAAAACTGTTTTTT.